This TCR beta chain was profiled in a study of T cells in Graves' hyperthyroidism and ophthalmopathy. Study-wide points: A model built on 13 V-J features separated ophthalmopathy from stable hyperthyroidism. Most clonotypes expanded in thyroid above 0.001 were likewise present in blood.

This clonotype was seen repeatedly, ten times or more. Antigen: not known. RNA transcripts provided the source from which TCR beta CDR3 regions were amplified. HTBI primers were the set used in a first-round RT-PCR of the TCR CDR3. TCRdb used MiXCR to reprocess the multiplex PCR reads, holding one entry per CDR3 protein. The data contain 300,000 to 350,000 distinct CDR3 sequences, approximately 16% of them singletons. Diagnosis rested on symptoms, serum thyroxine and TRAb, thyroid ultrasound, and orbital computed tomography. The CDR3 extends over 15 amino acids. Trimming cost V 5 bases and J 3 bases; bases outside gene matches: 6. Germline V gene sequence: CDR1 KGHDR, CDR2 SFDVKD.

The clonotype comes from a man younger than 40 with Graves' hyperthyroidism. Sequenced material: blood. This chain links TRBV24-1 with TRBJ2-1, with 7 positions matching TRBD1. The CDR3 DNA follows: TGTGCCACCAGTGGAACCGGGACAGACTACAATGAGCAGTTCTTC. It codes for CATSGTGTDYNEQFF.